The 28 T cell receptor beta chains below were found in one sample sequenced in a study of shared clonotypes between healthy human individuals. This table comes from immunoSEQ multiplex PCR, and its TCRdb copy is limited to in-frame clones, with some not included. Among some 200,000 clones listed, 65% to 70% were seen once. The sample comprised memory CD4+ T cells sorted from blood. Subset specified: CD45RA-negative fraction. These receptors were collected from a man under 40 in good health.

This clone was counted a few times. V usage is TRBV5-1 and J usage is TRBJ2-6, with unresolved D. Trimming cost V 3 bases and J 0 bases, with 7 bases left between them. Germline-derived CDR1 and CDR2 are SGHRS and YFSETQ. The CDR3 runs 15 residues. The CDR3 is CASSWVSSGANVLTF. The DNA of the CDR3 is TGCGCCAGCAGCTGGGTAAGCTCTGGGGCCAACGTCCTGACTTTC.

The chain is built from TRBV11-3 and TRBJ2-1; unclear D gene. The CDR3 spans 14 residues. CDR1 is SGHNT and CDR2 is YENEEA in the germline V gene. Trimming pared 5 bases from V and 8 bases from J, leaving 16 bases between. CDR3 DNA: TGTGCCAGCAGCCTTCGACCCCCCGCGGATGAGCAGTTCTTC. Translating it yields CASSLRPPADEQFF.

This clone was detected many times. The chain couples TRBV15 to TRBJ1-4; TRBD1 agrees at 8 bases. Germline lookup yields CDR1 LNHNV and CDR2 YYDKDF (reference sequence). This CDR3 region has 14 residues. V lost 2 bases, J lost 5 bases, and 1 base stayed unmatched. CDR3 in amino acids: CATSRQGANEKLFF. The CDR3 coding sequence is TGTGCCACCAGCAGACAGGGGGCGAATGAAAAACTGTTTTTT. Full variable domain (outside the CDR3, taken from reference TRBV15 and TRBJ1-4): DAMVIQNPRYQVTQFGKPVTLSCSQTLNHNVMYWYQQKSSQAPKLLFHYYDKDFNNEADTPDNFQSRRPNTSFCFLDIRSPGLGDTAMYLCATSRQGANEKLFFGSGTQLSVL.

The V and J genes are TRBV7-9 and TRBJ2-7; D remains unclear. The CDR3 runs to 14 residues. Germline CDR1 is SEHNR and CDR2 is FQNEAQ (reference sequence). Trimming shortened V by 5 bases and J by 5 bases, and 16 bases separated the two germline ends. The CDR3 DNA reads as TGTGCCAGCAGCCGTGGACGGCTTATCAACGAGCAGTACTTC. Its translation: CASSRGRLINEQYF.

Note on this clone: The junction differs from germline at one of its ends, possibly a read error. V and J are TRBV28 and TRBJ2-1; 8 positions agree with TRBD1. The germline gives CDR1 MDHEN, CDR2 SYDVKM. This CDR3 comprises 11 residues. The CDR3, as DNA: TGTGCCGGCAGGGGGCACAATGAGCAGTTCTTC. Encoded protein: CAGRGHNEQFF.

This chain links TRBV6-5 with TRBJ2-2; 7 bases agree with TRBD1. Unmatched junction bases numbered 5, after V lost 0 bases and J lost 4 bases. CDR1 MNHEY and CDR2 SVGAGI come from the germline V gene. The CDR3 loop spans 16 amino acids. The CDR3 DNA reads as TGTGCCAGCAGTTACTCGACAGGGTTTAGCACCGGGGAGCTGTTTTTT. It is translated as CASSYSTGFSTGELFF.

This rearrangement joins TRBV28 to TRBJ1-5, with TRBD1 identical over 7 bases. Germline V gene data show CDR1 as MDHEN and CDR2 as SYDVKM. Trimming cost V 7 bases and J 5 bases; bases outside gene matches: 11. The CDR3 runs to 15 residues. DNA for the CDR3: TGTGCCAGCAAAGGCTCAGGGGGGCGCGATCAGCCCCAGCATTTT. Protein product: CASKGSGGRDQPQHF.

This clone was counted once. V and J are TRBV7-2 and TRBJ2-6; 8 nucleotides match TRBD2. CDR1 SGHTA and CDR2 FQGNSA come from the germline V gene. After removal of 9 bases from V and 3 bases from J, the junction contained 13 bases not matched to a gene. The CDR3 length is 17 residues. The CDR3 spells CASLLRAGDSGANVLTF. The CDR3, as DNA: TGTGCCAGTCTGTTAAGAGCGGGAGACAGTGGGGCCAACGTCCTGACTTTC.

V and J are TRBV5-1 and TRBJ2-7; possibly TRBD1 for D (6 bases). V was cut by 0 bases and J by 0 bases, with 16 bases left in between. Germline V lookup: CDR1 SGHRS, CDR2 YFSETQ. The CDR3 extends over 17 amino acids. The DNA of the CDR3 is TGCGCCAGCAGCTTGGGACCTAGGACAGCCGACTCCTACGAGCAGTACTTC. Translation: CASSLGPRTADSYEQYF.

This clone came up a few times. The chain couples TRBV14 to TRBJ2-1; 9 nucleotides align to TRBD2. V shed 4 bases and J 7 bases; nucleotides not matched to a gene: 8. The CDR3 is made up of 15 amino acids. Germline V gene lookup returns CDR1 SGHDN and CDR2 FVKESK. DNA for the CDR3: TGTGCCAGCAGCCCTCGGGGTAGCGGGAGAAATGAGCAGTTCTTC. Its translation is CASSPRGSGRNEQFF.

The chain employs TRBV5-1 and TRBJ2-2; D not resolved. Germline V gene sequence: CDR1 SGHRS, CDR2 YFSETQ. There are 14 residues in the CDR3. Trimming stripped 2 bases from V and 2 bases from J, with 7 bases between. The DNA of the CDR3 is TGCGCCAGCAGCTTATCGGTTAACACCGGGGAGCTGTTTTTT. Protein product: CASSLSVNTGELFF.

This chain connects TRBV28 to TRBJ1-3; D uncertain. The CDR3 totals 13 residues. CDR1 and CDR2 (germline): MDHEN, SYDVKM. Trimming pared 10 bases from V and 7 bases from J, leaving 17 bases between. CDR3: CATQISQGNTIYF. The CDR3 bases are TGTGCCACCCAAATTTCCCAAGGGAACACCATATATTTT.

This sequence joins TRBV2 and TRBJ2-2, with 7 nucleotides matching TRBD1. Trimming took 6 bases from V and 1 from J; bases not matched to a gene: 2. The CDR3 totals 14 residues. Germline V gene sequence: CDR1 SNHLY, CDR2 FYNNEI. The CDR3 protein is CASRGTENTGELFF. CDR3 sequence (DNA): TGTGCCAGCAGAGGGACAGAGAACACCGGGGAGCTGTTTTTT.

This chain joins TRBV11-3 and TRBJ1-5; D is unclear. CDR3 length: 13 amino acids. Germline values: CDR1 SGHNT, CDR2 YENEEA. The V end was cut by 1 base, the J end by 6 bases, with 7 bases between. The CDR3 region is CASSLVTSQPQHF. For the CDR3, the DNA is TGTGCCAGCAGCTTAGTCACAAGTCAGCCCCAGCATTTT.

This chain links TRBV28 with TRBJ2-1, with D perhaps TRBD1 or TRBD2 (5 bases each). The CDR3 runs 14 residues. V lost 7 bases, J lost 3 bases, and 13 bases lay in between. The germline CDR1 and CDR2 sequences are MDHEN and SYDVKM. The CDR3 DNA reads TGTGCCAGCATCACCGGGGCCGGCTACAATGAGCAGTTCTTC. This sequence encodes CASITGAGYNEQFF.

V and J are TRBV2 and TRBJ2-7, with 9 bases matching TRBD2. This CDR3 has 14 residues. The V gene end was trimmed by 6 bases and the J gene end by 5 bases; junction bases not matched to a gene: 8. CDR1 and CDR2 from the germline V gene are SNHLY and FYNNEI. DNA of the CDR3: TGTGCCAGCAGGTGGTTAGCGGGAGCAAACGAGCAGTACTTC. Its translation: CASRWLAGANEQYF.

The rearrangement links TRBV2 to TRBJ1-1, with D unclear. Deletions cut 2 bases from V and 3 bases from J, with 7 bases between. Germline CDR1 is SNHLY and CDR2 is FYNNEI. The CDR3 loop spans 13 amino acids. CDR3 in amino acids: CASSEFQDTEAFF. CDR3 nucleotide sequence: TGTGCCAGCAGTGAATTCCAGGACACTGAAGCTTTCTTT.

The J gene is TRBJ2-2, the V gene TRBV11-2; D is uncertain. The germline CDR1 and CDR2 sequences are SGHAT and FQNNGV. The CDR3 extends over 14 amino acids. The ends were cut back, 5 bases at V and 2 bases at J, with 9 bases in the middle. The CDR3: CASSESVNTGELFF. CDR3 sequence (DNA): TGTGCCAGCAGCGAGAGCGTCAACACCGGGGAGCTGTTTTTT.

The rearrangement joins TRBV6-4 to TRBJ2-3; the match to TRBD1 covers 7 bases. With 4 bases clipped from V and 1 base from J, the junction kept 2 bases outside the gene matches. Germline CDR1 MRHNA, CDR2 SNTAGT. This CDR3 contains 14 residues. The CDR3 nucleotides are TGTGCCAGCAGTGTAGGGACAGGCACAGATACGCAGTATTTT. Translation: CASSVGTGTDTQYF.

J is TRBJ2-1 and V is TRBV4-3; TRBD2 matches at 7 bases. The CDR3 has 15 amino acids. With 0 bases clipped from V and 12 bases from J, the junction kept 11 bases outside the gene matches. The germline gives CDR1 LGHNA, CDR2 YSLEER. CDR3 sequence (DNA): TGCGCCAGCAGCCAAGACCTACCCACTAGCGTCAGGCAGTTCTTC. Translation: CASSQDLPTSVRQFF.

The chain uses TRBV5-1 and TRBJ2-3; a weak D match, TRBD2 (5 bases). Germline CDR1 and CDR2: SGHRS and YFSETQ. The V end lost 6 bases, the J end lost 6 bases, and 17 bases lay between the germline ends. The CDR3 has 14 amino acids. The DNA of the CDR3 is TGCGCCAGCAATTCTGATAACCGCGGGGATACGCAGTATTTT. Translation: CASNSDNRGDTQYF.

This chain links TRBV2 with TRBJ2-1; no reliable D call. There are 11 residues in the CDR3. Deletions cut 8 bases from V and 8 bases from J, with 10 bases between. The germline V gene has CDR1 SNHLY and CDR2 FYNNEI. The CDR3 DNA is TGTGCCAGCGGTGGGCGAGATGAGCAGTTCTTC. Encoded protein: CASGGRDEQFF.

The table lists this clone with a few counts. This chain joins TRBV6-6 and TRBJ2-1; 7 bases are a match to TRBD1. Looked up from germline, CDR1 is MNHNY and CDR2 is SVGAGI (reference sequence). Germline trimming cut 6 bases from V and 8 bases from J; bases unmatched to any gene: 1. The CDR3 consists of 11 residues. This CDR3 is CASRGGHEQFF. The CDR3, as DNA: TGTGCCAGCAGAGGGGGCCATGAGCAGTTCTTC.

In its sample, this clone was seen a few times. The chain is built from TRBV7-6 and TRBJ2-1; 10 nucleotides align to TRBD2. Germline CDR1 is SGHVS and CDR2 is FNYEAQ. CDR3 size: 20 residues. The V and J ends lost 5 bases and 0 bases, in that order; junction bases with no gene match: 16. The CDR3 sequence is CASSKTGTSVYQSSYNEQFF. The CDR3, as DNA: TGTGCCAGCAGCAAAACCGGGACTAGCGTCTACCAGAGCTCCTACAATGAGCAGTTCTTC.

J is TRBJ1-2 and V is TRBV15; D is possibly TRBD1 (6 bases). V gave up 0 bases and J gave up 0 bases, with 14 bases separating them. CDR3 length: 17 residues. Per the germline V gene, CDR1 is LNHNV and CDR2 is YYDKDF (reference sequence). The CDR3 region is CATSREYREIANYGYTF. The DNA of the CDR3 is TGTGCCACCAGCAGAGAATACAGGGAAATTGCTAACTATGGCTACACCTTC.

The CDR3 reads CASSPGLEQETQYF. In DNA form, the CDR3 reads TGTGCCAGCTCACCAGGGCTAGAACAAGAGACCCAGTACTTC. The genes are TRBV18 and TRBJ2-5; no reliable D call. Germline lookup yields CDR1 KGHSH and CDR2 LQKENI. This CDR3 has 14 amino acids. V was pared by 2 bases and J by 2 bases, with 9 bases between.

This clone was seen more than once but under ten times. The rearrangement joins TRBV7-8 to TRBJ2-5; 9 nucleotides agree with TRBD2. The CDR3 loop spans 18 amino acids. Germline V gene lookup returns CDR1 SGHVS and CDR2 FQNEAQ. The V and J ends lost 5 bases and 2 bases, in that order; junction bases with no gene match: 15. CDR3 bases: TGTGCCAGCAGCCCAACCCGGTCCGGACTAGCGAGACAAGAGACCCAGTACTTC. Protein: CASSPTRSGLARQETQYF. The whole variable domain, filled in from reference TRBV7-8 and TRBJ2-5, reads GAGVSQSPRYKVAKRGQDVALRCDPISGHVSLFWYQQALGQGPEFLTYFQNEAQLDKSGLPSDRFFAERPEGSVSTLKIQRTQQEDSAVYLCASSPTRSGLARQETQYFGPGTRLLVL.

The gene calls are TRBV28 and TRBJ1-2; D unresolved. The V gene lost 7 bases and the J gene lost 9 bases, with 15 bases spanning the gap. Germline CDR1 and CDR2: MDHEN and SYDVKM. The length of the CDR3 is 12 residues. CDR3 residues: CASKRERASYTF. In nucleotides, the CDR3 is TGTGCCAGCAAGAGGGAAAGGGCGAGCTACACCTTC.